This paragraph covers one T cell receptor (beta chain) sequence. Antigen: not known. This specimen belongs to a study of cytomegalovirus exposure and HLA in healthy donors. Study-wide results and limits: CMV antigen specificity of three CMV-associated chains was confirmed in vitro. Presence/absence analyses assumed roughly uniform sequencing depth across donors.

Vbeta (60) and Jbeta (13) primers were used in the PCR. Methods used by the authors: In a later analysis, the count reached some 88 million unique TCR beta chains, with around 11 million shared. Sequenced by immunoSEQ multiplex PCR; TCRdb stores in-frame clones only, minus some. D and trimming come from the DNA, and the V and J calls and clone size come from that table. This sample has tens of thousands of clones, with more than 70% found just once. CDR1 is SGHDT, CDR2 YYEEEE, per germline. V dropped 2 bases and J dropped 0 bases, with 15 bases sitting between them. The CDR3 spans 18 residues. What was sequenced was PBMCs. This chain joins TRBV5-6 and TRBJ2-6; tentative D call: TRBD2 (6 bases). This receptor was identified in a man aged 50-59 years in good health and CMV-seropositive. The CDR3 here is CASSFDSGLLSGANVLTF. Written as DNA, the CDR3 is TGTGCCAGCAGCTTCGACAGCGGGCTCCTCTCTGGGGCCAACGTCCTGACTTTC.